Shown below are 26 T cell receptor beta chains from a single sample sequenced in a study of blood T cells in healthy people across ages. Sample-barcoded 5' priming and a J-beta primer mix drove a second PCR of about 6 to 12 cycles. TCRdb re-derived calls from the 5' RACE reads in MiXCR, one entry per CDR3 protein. The sample consists of over 1,200,000 distinct CDR3 sequences, almost 60% of them appearing once. Input material: blood. These receptor sequences come from a man aged 18 to 30 in good health.

The gene calls are TRBV7-2 and TRBJ1-4, with a tentative D call TRBD1 (5 bases). Germline lookup yields CDR1 SGHTA and CDR2 FQGNSA. The CDR3 covers 16 residues. Trimming shortened V by 2 bases and J by 7 bases, and 17 bases separated the two germline ends. The CDR3 bases are TGTGCCAGCAGCTTACAAGGGGCGGGGGAAGGTGAAAAACTGTTTTTT. Translation: CASSLQGAGEGEKLFF.

Turning to this clonotype: A junction end diverges from the germline sequence, so it may reflect a read error. The chain carries TRBV7-6 and TRBJ1-6; 9 nucleotides match TRBD1. Per germline, CDR1 SGHVS and CDR2 FNYEAQ. CDR3 size: 15 residues. The chain's CDR3 is CTSSSGQGYNSPLHF. DNA for the CDR3: TGTACCAGCAGCTCGGGACAGGGCTATAATTCACCCCTCCACTTT.

This clonotype appeared a few times. The chain combines TRBV29-1 with TRBJ2-7; TRBD1 matches 7 bases. With V trimmed by 3 bases and J by 7 bases, 3 bases remained unmatched. This CDR3 region has 11 residues. Germline CDR1 and CDR2: SQVTM and ANQGSEA. DNA for the CDR3: TGCAGCGTTGAGGGCAGGGGGGAGCAGTACTTC. Encoded protein: CSVEGRGEQYF.

The chain recombines TRBV20-1 with TRBJ2-7; the match to TRBD2 covers 8 bases. This CDR3 region has 14 residues. CDR1 is DFQATT and CDR2 is SNEGSKA in the germline V gene (reference sequence). Germline trimming cut 5 bases from V and 0 bases from J; bases unmatched to any gene: 6. CDR3 loop: CSAETSASSYEQYF. The CDR3 bases are TGCAGTGCTGAGACTAGCGCCAGCTCCTACGAGCAGTACTTC.

This chain connects TRBV6-6 to TRBJ2-2; no firm D call. CDR1 MNHNY and CDR2 SVGAGI come from the germline V gene (reference sequence). Trimming cost V 1 base and J 1 base, with 4 bases left between them. The CDR3 totals 14 residues. In DNA form, the CDR3 reads TGTGCCAGCAGTTACTATCAGAACACCGGGGAGCTGTTTTTT. This sequence encodes CASSYYQNTGELFF.

The CDR3 DNA sequence: TGTGCCAGCAGGTCAGAGTTCGAGCAGTACTTC. Translating it yields CASRSEFEQYF. The chain is built from TRBV6-2 or TRBV6-3 and TRBJ2-4, with D unresolved. The better agreement between TRBJ2-7 and the DNA end casts doubt on the J call. The CDR3 is made up of 11 amino acids. The germline V gene has CDR1 MNHEY and CDR2 SVGEGT.

The V call is TRBV29-1, the J call TRBJ2-7; D perhaps matches TRBD2 (5 bases). From germline, CDR1 is SQVTM and CDR2 ANQGSEA. V lost 6 bases and J lost 2, with 17 bases in between. This CDR3 has 14 amino acids. The CDR3 sequence: CSVPLEGGTYEQYF. The CDR3 nucleotides are TGCAGCGTCCCCTTAGAGGGTGGTACCTACGAGCAGTACTTC.

J is TRBJ2-5 and V is TRBV6-5, with TRBD2 matching over 8 bases. There are 15 residues in the CDR3. The germline CDR1 and CDR2 sequences are MNHEY and SVGAGI. Losses at the gene ends were 5 bases for V and 5 bases for J; bases not matched to a gene: 10. The CDR3 spells CASSPAGLAVETQYF. The CDR3 DNA reads TGTGCCAGCAGTCCCGCCGGACTAGCCGTCGAGACCCAGTACTTC.

This rearrangement joins TRBV4-3 to TRBJ1-2; possible D gene TRBD1, 5 bases. CDR1 and CDR2 (germline): LGHNA, YSLEER. The CDR3 loop spans 13 amino acids. The V and J ends lost 4 bases and 4 bases respectively, with 10 bases between them. This chain's CDR3 is CASSRRGFYGYTF. In DNA form, the CDR3 reads TGCGCCAGCAGCCGCCGGGGCTTCTATGGCTACACCTTC.

The chain joins TRBV4-3 to TRBJ1-2, with D perhaps matching TRBD1 (5 bases). Germline lookup yields CDR1 LGHNA and CDR2 YSLEER. This CDR3 is built from 14 residues. Deletions cut 1 base from V and 4 bases from J, with 10 bases between. For the CDR3, the DNA is TGCGCCAGCAGCCAAGGGGGGTTCGGCTATGGCTACACCTTC. This translates into CASSQGGFGYGYTF.

The genes are TRBV12-3 or TRBV12-4 and TRBJ1-6; D is ambiguous. This CDR3 comprises 16 residues. V was clipped by 6 bases and J by 7 bases, with 19 bases between them. The CDR3 DNA reads as TGTGCCAGCAGCCCCTTGACATGGGGAGGCAATTCACCCCTCCACTTT. Translated: CASSPLTWGGNSPLHF.

This chain links TRBV4-2 with TRBJ2-5, with TRBD2 matching over 8 bases. Germline V gene data show CDR1 as LGHNA and CDR2 as YNFKEQ. The CDR3 totals 16 residues. Germline trimming cut 3 bases from V and 3 bases from J; bases unmatched to any gene: 9. In nucleotides, the CDR3 is TGTGCCAGCAGCCACATCGTGACTAGCGAGAAAGAGACCCAGTACTTC. This gives the protein CASSHIVTSEKETQYF.

The V gene is TRBV7-9, the J gene TRBJ1-2; D unclear. The CDR3 is 17 amino acids. Deletions cut 1 base from V and 4 bases from J, with 19 bases between. Germline V CDR1 and CDR2: SEHNR, FQNEAQ (reference sequence). CDR3 protein: CASSLVQASSTGYGYTF. The CDR3 DNA follows: TGTGCCAGCAGCTTAGTGCAGGCCTCATCAACGGGCTATGGCTACACCTTC. Looking up the rest from reference TRBV7-9 and TRBJ1-2 gives the full variable domain: DTGVSQNPRHKITKRGQNVTFRCDPISEHNRLYWYRQTLGQGPEFLTYFQNEAQLEKSRLLSDRFSAERPKGSFSTLEIQRTEQGDSAMYLCASSLVQASSTGYGYTFGSGTRLTVV.

This clonotype has only one observation. This rearrangement joins TRBV27 to TRBJ2-5; the D call may be TRBD1 or TRBD2 (6 bases each). The CDR3 loop spans 15 amino acids. V lost 1 base and J lost 5, with 14 bases in between. CDR1 and CDR2 (germline): MNHEY, SMNVEV (reference sequence). In DNA form, the CDR3 reads TGTGCCAGCAGTTTATGGGCAGGGGCGGGGGAGACCCAGTACTTC. This translates into CASSLWAGAGETQYF.

The gene calls are TRBV9 and TRBJ2-7; TRBD2 might be the D (6 bases). Trimming took 2 bases from V and 3 from J, leaving 18 bases between them. Looked up from germline, CDR1 is SGDLS and CDR2 is YYNGEE. The CDR3 runs 16 residues. The CDR3 DNA sequence: TGTGCCAGCAGCGTTCCCCCTTTCGGGAGTGTCTACGAGCAGTACTTC. It specifies CASSVPPFGSVYEQYF.

The chain carries TRBV6-2 or TRBV6-3 and TRBJ2-7; D uncertain. V was shortened by 5 bases and J by 3 bases, with 17 bases between the two germline ends. Germline CDR1 is MNHEY and CDR2 is SVGEGT. The length of the CDR3 is 15 residues. As DNA, the CDR3 is TGTGCCAGCAGTGGCCTAGGAGATTCAGTCTACGAGCAGTACTTC. It encodes CASSGLGDSVYEQYF.

This rearrangement joins TRBV11-2 to TRBJ2-7; TRBD2 matches 11 bases. V shed 3 bases, J shed 2 bases, and the junction held 6 bases outside the gene matches. CDR1 is SGHAT, CDR2 FQNNGV, per germline. This CDR3 is 16 amino acids long. Here the CDR3 reads CASSFVAGGPAYEQYF. Written as DNA, the CDR3 is TGTGCCAGCAGCTTTGTAGCGGGGGGGCCAGCCTACGAGCAGTACTTC.

Regarding this clonotype: A much larger clone is a single base away; this may be a read error. The J gene is TRBJ2-7, the V gene TRBV11-2; D is undetermined. V lost 4 bases, J lost 2 bases, and 6 bases lay in between. The CDR3 contains 12 residues. Germline V gene sequence: CDR1 SGHAT, CDR2 FQNNGV. Here the CDR3 DNA reads TGTGCCAGCAGCTCCTATGCCTACGAGCAGTACTTC. Protein sequence: CASSSYAYEQYF. The complete variable domain, with remaining parts taken from reference TRBV11-2 and TRBJ2-7, reads EAGVAQSPRYKIIEKRQSVAFWCNPISGHATLYWYQQILGQGPKLLIQFQNNGVVDDSQLPKDRFSAERLKGVDSTLKIQPAKLEDSAVYLCASSSYAYEQYFGPGTRLTVT.

The chain is built from TRBV6-1 and TRBJ2-7; 10 nucleotides match TRBD2. Germline CDR1 MNHNS, CDR2 SASEGT. The CDR3 covers 14 residues. V shed 8 bases, J shed 4 bases, and the junction held 8 bases outside the gene matches. The CDR3 DNA sequence: TGTGCCAGCTTAGAGCGGGAGGGGTTATACGAGCAGTACTTC. Translated: CASLEREGLYEQYF.

This clonotype has only a few counts. The V call is TRBV25-1, the J call TRBJ2-3; maybe TRBD2 (7 bases). Germline V lookup: CDR1 MGHDK, CDR2 SYGVNS. Trimming pared 8 bases from V and 6 bases from J, leaving 18 bases between. CDR3 length: 14 residues. The CDR3 DNA is TGTGCCAGCGGGGGTGTTGGGGGGGCGGATACGCAGTATTTT. Its translation: CASGGVGGADTQYF.

This clonotype has more than one count but fewer than ten. The chain couples TRBV7-9 to TRBJ2-7, with D tentatively TRBD1 (5 bases). The CDR3 is 14 residues long. Per germline, CDR1 SEHNR and CDR2 FQNEAQ (reference sequence). Trimming took off 2 bases at V and 3 bases at J, with 11 bases between the two ends. The CDR3 protein is CASSLSGLGYEQYF. As DNA, the CDR3 is TGTGCCAGCAGCTTATCAGGGCTGGGCTACGAGCAGTACTTC.

The V gene is TRBV29-1, the J gene TRBJ2-5; 8 nucleotides agree with TRBD1. Germline V gives CDR1 SQVTM, CDR2 ANQGSEA. The J segment lost 7 bases and the V segment lost 4 bases, leaving 5 bases of the junction unmatched. The CDR3 extends over 12 amino acids. The CDR3 is CSVAGQGGTQYF. In DNA form, the CDR3 reads TGCAGCGTTGCAGGACAGGGAGGGACCCAGTACTTC. Together with reference TRBV29-1 and TRBJ2-5, the CDR3 gives the full variable domain: SAVISQKPSRDICQRGTSLTIQCQVDSQVTMMFWYRQQPGQSLTLIATANQGSEATYESGFVIDKFPISRPNLTFSTLTVSNMSPEDSSIYLCSVAGQGGTQYFGPGTRLLVL.

This chain joins TRBV15 and TRBJ2-7, with TRBD2 as a possible D gene (6 bases). There are 17 residues in the CDR3. Germline V CDR1 and CDR2: LNHNV, YYDKDF (reference sequence). V was clipped by 5 bases and J by 2 bases, with 22 bases between them. CDR3 coding DNA: TGTGCCACCAGCCCCTCGCCCGGGACTGAGGCCCCCTACGAGCAGTACTTC. Translated: CATSPSPGTEAPYEQYF.

The sample holds one count of this clonotype. One end of the junction is discordant with germline, which a read error may explain. This chain links TRBV6-6 with TRBJ2-3, with a tentative D call TRBD1 (5 bases). The germline gives CDR1 MNHNY, CDR2 SVGAGI (reference sequence). The length of the CDR3 is 14 residues. The CDR3 bases are TGCGCCAGCACTTGCGACAGATCCACAGATACGCAGTATTTT. Amino acid sequence: CASTCDRSTDTQYF.

This clonotype was seen only a few times. An end of the junction differs from the germline gene, which may be a read error. This chain connects TRBV6-6 to TRBJ1-2; D gene uncertain. This CDR3 region has 13 residues. Per the germline V gene, CDR1 is MNHNY and CDR2 is SVGAGI (reference sequence). This CDR3 reads CASSYRGRDGYTF. Written as DNA, the CDR3 is TGTGCCAGTAGTTACCGTGGGCGAGATGGCTACACCTTC.

This rearrangement joins TRBV20-1 to TRBJ2-7; TRBD2 is a possible D gene (6 bases). With 5 bases removed from V and 0 bases from J, the gap between germline ends came to 11 bases. Per the germline V gene, CDR1 is DFQATT and CDR2 is SNEGSKA (reference sequence). The CDR3 loop spans 13 amino acids. The CDR3 protein is CSAFSGPSYEQYF. The CDR3 nucleotides read TGCAGTGCTTTTAGCGGACCCTCCTACGAGCAGTACTTC.